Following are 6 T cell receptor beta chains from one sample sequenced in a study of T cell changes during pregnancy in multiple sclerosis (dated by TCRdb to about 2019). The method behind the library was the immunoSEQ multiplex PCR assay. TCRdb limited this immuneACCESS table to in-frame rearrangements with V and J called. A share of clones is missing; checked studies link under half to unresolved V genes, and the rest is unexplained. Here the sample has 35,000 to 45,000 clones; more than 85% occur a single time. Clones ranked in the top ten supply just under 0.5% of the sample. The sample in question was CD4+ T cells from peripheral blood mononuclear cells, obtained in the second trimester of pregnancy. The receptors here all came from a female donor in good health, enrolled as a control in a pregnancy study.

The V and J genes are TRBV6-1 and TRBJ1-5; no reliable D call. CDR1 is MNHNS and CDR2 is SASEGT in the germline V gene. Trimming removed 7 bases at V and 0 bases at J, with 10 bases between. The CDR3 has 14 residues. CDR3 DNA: TGTGCCAGCACCCTCCCCTTTAGCAATCAGCCCCAGCATTTT. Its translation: CASTLPFSNQPQHF.

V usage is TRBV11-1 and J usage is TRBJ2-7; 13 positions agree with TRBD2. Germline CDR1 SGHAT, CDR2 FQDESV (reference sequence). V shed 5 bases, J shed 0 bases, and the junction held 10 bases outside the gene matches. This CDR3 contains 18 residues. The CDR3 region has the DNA TGTGCCAGCAGCAGACTAGCGGGGGGCATGACAGGCTCCTACGAGCAGTACTTC. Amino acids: CASSRLAGGMTGSYEQYF.

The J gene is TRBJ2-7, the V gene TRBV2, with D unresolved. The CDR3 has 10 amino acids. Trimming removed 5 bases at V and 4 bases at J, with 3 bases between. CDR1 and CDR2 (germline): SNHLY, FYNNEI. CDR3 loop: CASSRYEQYF. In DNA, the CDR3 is TGTGCCAGCAGTCGTTACGAGCAGTACTTC.

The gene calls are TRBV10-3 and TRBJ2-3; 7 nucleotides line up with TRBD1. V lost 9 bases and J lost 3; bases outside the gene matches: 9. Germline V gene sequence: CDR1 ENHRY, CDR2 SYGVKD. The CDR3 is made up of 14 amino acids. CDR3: CAINPGQRTDTQYF. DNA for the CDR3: TGTGCCATAAATCCGGGACAGCGGACAGATACGCAGTATTTT.

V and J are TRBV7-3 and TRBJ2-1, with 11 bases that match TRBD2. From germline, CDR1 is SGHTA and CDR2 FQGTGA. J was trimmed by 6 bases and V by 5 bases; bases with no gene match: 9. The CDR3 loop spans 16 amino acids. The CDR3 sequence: CASSPPGTSGFNEQFF. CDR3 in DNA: TGTGCCAGCAGCCCCCCAGGGACTAGCGGATTCAATGAGCAGTTCTTC.

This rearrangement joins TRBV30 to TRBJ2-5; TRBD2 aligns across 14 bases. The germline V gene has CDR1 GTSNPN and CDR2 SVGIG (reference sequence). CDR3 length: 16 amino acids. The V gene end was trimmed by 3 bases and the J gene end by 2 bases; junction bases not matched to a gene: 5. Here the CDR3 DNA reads TGTGCCTGGAGCCTAGGACTAGCGGGAGGACAAGAGACCCAGTACTTC. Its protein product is CAWSLGLAGGQETQYF.